Following are 2 T cell receptor beta chains from one sample sequenced in a study of T-cell reconstitution after alpha-beta-depleted transplantation in children (dated by TCRdb to about 2016). The library came from PCR. Sequenced on an Illumina HiSeq 2500. TCR libraries were prepared with molecular barcoding, using unique molecular identifiers to normalize TCRbeta repertoire quantification. TCRdb redid the processing of the public reads, applying fastp at Q25 and MiXCR, and retained in-frame beta chains. Under each unique CDR3 protein, matching rows form one entry showing the most common genes and DNA. This sample gives approximately 1,000,000 distinct CDR3 sequences in total; about 31% of them show up just once. Of the sample, around 30% is held by the ten largest clones. The sample's treatment or condition label, decoded: allogeneic hematopoietic cell transplantation with graft depleted of TCRalphabeta T cells and CD19 B cells.

The specimen was PBMCs, mostly from graft donor cells, collected 360 days after TCRalphabeta/CD19-depleted stem cell transplant. These receptors were taken from a boy in the first two years of life who had a stem cell transplant for SCID, so the T cells may come from the graft donor.

The rearrangement links TRBV5-5 to TRBJ2-3; D not resolved. CDR3 length: 13 amino acids. V lost 0 bases to trimming and J lost 4 bases, with 6 bases between them. Germline V gene lookup returns CDR1 SGHKS and CDR2 YYEKEE (reference sequence). The CDR3 spells CASSLADADTQYF. The CDR3 DNA sequence: TGTGCCAGCAGCTTGGCCGACGCAGATACGCAGTATTTT.

This clonotype was counted a few times. This chain joins TRBV12-3 or TRBV12-4 and TRBJ2-7, with 9 nucleotides matching TRBD1. V lost 5 bases, J lost 7 bases, and 12 bases stayed unmatched. The length of the CDR3 is 15 residues. The CDR3 region is CASSPTGTGLREQYF. The CDR3 coding sequence is TGTGCCAGCAGTCCCACCGGGACAGGGTTGCGGGAGCAGTACTTC.